Presented here are 11 T cell receptor beta chains from one specimen sequenced in a study of graft-versus-host responses after intestinal transplantation. Measured with immunoSEQ multiplex PCR; TCRdb has only the in-frame clones, and not every one. The sample shows over 100,000 clones, about 92% of them seen only once. For these receptors, no antigen is known. The sample consisted of unstimulated CD4+ T cells sorted from spleen or lymph node cells, taken before transplant. Receptors were obtained from a human donor who was the organ donor for an intestinal transplant.

The V and J genes are TRBV9 and TRBJ2-1; D not resolved. Trimming left V 0 bases short and J 4 bases short, with 11 bases between. The CDR3 is made up of 15 amino acids. Germline V gene lookup returns CDR1 SGDLS and CDR2 YYNGEE. In nucleotides, the CDR3 is TGTGCCAGCAGCGTAGCTTTTGGCAGTTACAATGAGCAGTTCTTC. It encodes CASSVAFGSYNEQFF.

V and J are TRBV15 and TRBJ1-1, with unresolved D. V lost 3 bases to trimming and J lost 1 base, with 6 bases between them. CDR1 is LNHNV and CDR2 is YYDKDF in the germline V gene (reference sequence). The CDR3 runs to 13 residues. DNA of the CDR3: TGTGCCACCAGCAGGCTCGGGAACACTGAAGCTTTCTTT. Its translation: CATSRLGNTEAFF.

This chain connects TRBV5-1 to TRBJ2-7, with TRBD2 identical over 9 bases. The CDR3 length is 14 residues. The ends lost 2 bases at V and 5 bases at J; junction bases unmatched: 5. Germline V gives CDR1 SGHRS, CDR2 YFSETQ. For the CDR3, the DNA is TGCGCCAGCAGCTTTAGCGGGAGAGCGGACGAGCAGTACTTC. Its translation is CASSFSGRADEQYF.

The rearrangement uses TRBV18 and TRBJ2-2, with 10 bases that match TRBD2. V trimming: 5 bases; J trimming: 2 bases; junction bases outside the gene matches: 5. The CDR3 covers 16 residues. CDR1 is KGHSH and CDR2 is LQKENI in the germline V gene. The CDR3: CASSSRLAGNTGELFF. Written as DNA, the CDR3 is TGTGCCAGCTCATCTCGACTAGCGGGTAACACCGGGGAGCTGTTTTTT.

The genes are TRBV6-6 and TRBJ2-3; the match to TRBD1 covers 9 bases. The CDR3 runs 14 residues. With V trimmed by 6 bases and J by 3 bases, 4 bases remained unmatched. CDR1 MNHNY and CDR2 SVGAGI come from the germline V gene (reference sequence). The CDR3 DNA reads TGTGCCAGCAGCCGGGACAGGGTAACAGATACGCAGTATTTT. Residues: CASSRDRVTDTQYF.

The rearrangement links TRBV5-4 to TRBJ1-2; TRBD1 matches at 10 bases. Germline V CDR1 and CDR2: SGHNT, YYREEE (reference sequence). CDR3 length equals 14 residues. V lost 4 bases and J lost 3; bases outside the gene matches: 3. CDR3 sequence reads: CASSPGTGDYGYTF. CDR3 DNA: TGTGCCAGCAGCCCCGGGACAGGGGACTATGGCTACACCTTC.

V gene TRBV18 combines with J gene TRBJ2-6; D is unresolved. V lost 4 bases to trimming and J lost 1 base, with 23 bases between them. The CDR3 is 20 residues long. Germline V gene sequence: CDR1 KGHSH, CDR2 LQKENI. The CDR3 sequence: CASSHLRIGWQLSGANVLTF. The CDR3, as DNA: TGTGCCAGCTCACACCTCCGGATAGGGTGGCAATTATCTGGGGCCAACGTCCTGACTTTC.

This sequence joins TRBV11-2 and TRBJ2-7; 12 nucleotides align to TRBD2. The V segment lost 5 bases and the J segment 3 bases; nucleotides outside the gene matches: 2. The CDR3 spans 14 residues. The germline V gene has CDR1 SGHAT and CDR2 FQNNGV. The CDR3 loop is CASSLLAGGYEQYF. The CDR3 DNA follows: TGTGCCAGCAGCCTACTAGCGGGGGGCTACGAGCAGTACTTC.

The J gene is TRBJ2-7, the V gene TRBV6-1; D remains ambiguous. Germline V gene lookup returns CDR1 MNHNS and CDR2 SASEGT. The V gene lost 7 bases and the J gene lost 7 bases, with 20 bases spanning the gap. This CDR3 has 14 amino acids. CDR3 sequence reads: CASTLHSPIWEQYF. The CDR3, as DNA: TGTGCCAGCACCCTGCATAGCCCGATCTGGGAGCAGTACTTC.

The chain employs TRBV5-1 and TRBJ2-1, with 13 bases that match TRBD2. This CDR3 contains 17 residues. CDR1 SGHRS and CDR2 YFSETQ come from the germline V gene. V lost 0 bases, J lost 6 bases, and 6 bases stayed unmatched. Here the CDR3 DNA reads TGCGCCAGCAGCTTGGCGGAACTAGCGGGAGGGGTCAATGAGCAGTTCTTC. As protein: CASSLAELAGGVNEQFF.

This clone was found once. The V and J genes are TRBV4-2 and TRBJ1-4, with TRBD1 matching over 9 bases. The germline gives CDR1 LGHNA, CDR2 YNFKEQ. J lost 7 bases, V lost 4 bases, and 10 bases had no gene match. The CDR3 runs 16 residues. The CDR3 DNA reads TGTGCCAGCAGCCCTAAGAAGGGACAGGGTTTTGAAAAACTGTTTTTT. Residues: CASSPKKGQGFEKLFF.